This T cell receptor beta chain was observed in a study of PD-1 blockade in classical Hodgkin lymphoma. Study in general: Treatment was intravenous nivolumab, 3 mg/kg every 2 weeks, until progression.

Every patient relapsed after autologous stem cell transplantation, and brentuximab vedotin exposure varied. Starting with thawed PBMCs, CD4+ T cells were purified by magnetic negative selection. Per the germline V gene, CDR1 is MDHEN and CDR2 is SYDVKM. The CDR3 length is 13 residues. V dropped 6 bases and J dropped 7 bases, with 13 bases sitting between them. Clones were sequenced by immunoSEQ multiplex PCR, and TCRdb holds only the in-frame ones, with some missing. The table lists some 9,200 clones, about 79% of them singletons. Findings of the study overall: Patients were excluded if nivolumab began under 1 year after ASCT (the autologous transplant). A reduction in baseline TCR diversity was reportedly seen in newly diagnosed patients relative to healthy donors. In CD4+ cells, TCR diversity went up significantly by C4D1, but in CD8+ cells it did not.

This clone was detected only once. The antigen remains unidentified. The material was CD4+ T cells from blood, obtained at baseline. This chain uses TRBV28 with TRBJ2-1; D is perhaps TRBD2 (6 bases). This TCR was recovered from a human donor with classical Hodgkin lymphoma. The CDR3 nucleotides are TGTGCCAGCAGGGCGACTAGTAGGAATGAGCAGTTCTTC. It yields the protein CASRATSRNEQFF.